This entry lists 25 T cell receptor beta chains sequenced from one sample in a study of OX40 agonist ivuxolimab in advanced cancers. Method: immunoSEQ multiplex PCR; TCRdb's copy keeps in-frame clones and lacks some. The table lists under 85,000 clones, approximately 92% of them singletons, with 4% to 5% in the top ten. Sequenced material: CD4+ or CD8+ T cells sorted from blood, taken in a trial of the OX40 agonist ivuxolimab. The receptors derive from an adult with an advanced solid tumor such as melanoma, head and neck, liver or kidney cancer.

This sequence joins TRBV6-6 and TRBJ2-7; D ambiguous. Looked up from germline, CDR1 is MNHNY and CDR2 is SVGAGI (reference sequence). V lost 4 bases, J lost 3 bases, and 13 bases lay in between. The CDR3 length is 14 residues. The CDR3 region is CASSWSSPNYEQYF. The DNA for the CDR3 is TGTGCCAGCAGTTGGTCGTCGCCCAACTACGAGCAGTACTTC.

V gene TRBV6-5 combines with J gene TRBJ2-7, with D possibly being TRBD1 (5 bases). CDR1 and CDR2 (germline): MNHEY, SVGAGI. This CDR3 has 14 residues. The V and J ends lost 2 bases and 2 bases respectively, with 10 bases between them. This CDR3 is CASSYEARAYEQYF. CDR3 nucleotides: TGTGCCAGCAGTTACGAGGCCAGGGCCTACGAGCAGTACTTC.

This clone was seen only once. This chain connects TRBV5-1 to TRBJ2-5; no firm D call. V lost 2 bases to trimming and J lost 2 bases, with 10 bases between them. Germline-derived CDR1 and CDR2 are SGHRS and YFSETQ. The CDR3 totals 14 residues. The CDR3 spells CASSFKSGQETQYF. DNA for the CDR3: TGCGCCAGCAGCTTCAAGAGTGGGCAAGAGACCCAGTACTTC.

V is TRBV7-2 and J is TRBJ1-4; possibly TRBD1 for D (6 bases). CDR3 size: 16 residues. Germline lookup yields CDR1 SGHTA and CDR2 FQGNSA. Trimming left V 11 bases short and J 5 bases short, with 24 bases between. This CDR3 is CARTISGQKQNEKLFF. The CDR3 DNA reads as TGTGCCCGCACGATTTCCGGACAGAAACAGAATGAAAAACTGTTTTTT.

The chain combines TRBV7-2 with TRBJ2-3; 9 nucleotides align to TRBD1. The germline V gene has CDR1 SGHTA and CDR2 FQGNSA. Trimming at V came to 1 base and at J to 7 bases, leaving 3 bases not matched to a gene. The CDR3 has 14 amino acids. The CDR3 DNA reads TGTGCCAGCAGCTTAGACGGACAGGGGAATACGCAGTATTTT. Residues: CASSLDGQGNTQYF.

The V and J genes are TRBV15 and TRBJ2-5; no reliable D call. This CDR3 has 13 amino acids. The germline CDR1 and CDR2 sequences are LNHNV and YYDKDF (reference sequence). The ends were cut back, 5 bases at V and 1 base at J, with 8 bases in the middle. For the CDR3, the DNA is TGTGCCACCAGCGTCCCGGCCCAAGAGACCCAGTACTTC. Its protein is CATSVPAQETQYF. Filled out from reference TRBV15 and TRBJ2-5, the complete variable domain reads DAMVIQNPRYQVTQFGKPVTLSCSQTLNHNVMYWYQQKSSQAPKLLFHYYDKDFNNEADTPDNFQSRRPNTSFCFLDIRSPGLGDTAMYLCATSVPAQETQYFGPGTRLLVL.

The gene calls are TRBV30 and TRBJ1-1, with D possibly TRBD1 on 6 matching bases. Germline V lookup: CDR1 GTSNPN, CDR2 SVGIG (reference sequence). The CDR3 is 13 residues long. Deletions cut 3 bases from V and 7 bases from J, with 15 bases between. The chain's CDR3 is CAWSDRSYNEAFF. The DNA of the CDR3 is TGTGCCTGGAGCGACAGGTCCTACAATGAAGCTTTCTTT.

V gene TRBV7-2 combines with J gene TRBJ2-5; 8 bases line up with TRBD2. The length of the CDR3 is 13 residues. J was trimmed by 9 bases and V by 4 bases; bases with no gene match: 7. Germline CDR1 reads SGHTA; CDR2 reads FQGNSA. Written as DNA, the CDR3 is TGTGCCAGCAGCTCACTAGCGGTTATGGCCCAGTACTTC. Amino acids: CASSSLAVMAQYF.

The CDR3: CASSLQSFSTF. CDR3 nucleotides: TGTGCCAGCAGCCTACAATCTTTTTCCACCTTC. The chain is built from TRBV6-1 and TRBJ1-2; no firm D call. The ends were cut back, 6 bases at V and 13 bases at J, with 15 bases in the middle. Germline V gives CDR1 MNHNS, CDR2 SASEGT. The CDR3 loop spans 11 amino acids.

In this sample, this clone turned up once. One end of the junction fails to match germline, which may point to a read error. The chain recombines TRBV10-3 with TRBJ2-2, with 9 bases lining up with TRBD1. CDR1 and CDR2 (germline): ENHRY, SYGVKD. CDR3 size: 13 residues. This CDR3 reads CALRGTGNGELFF. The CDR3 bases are TGTGCCCTCAGGGGGACAGGGAACGGGGAGCTGTTTTTT.

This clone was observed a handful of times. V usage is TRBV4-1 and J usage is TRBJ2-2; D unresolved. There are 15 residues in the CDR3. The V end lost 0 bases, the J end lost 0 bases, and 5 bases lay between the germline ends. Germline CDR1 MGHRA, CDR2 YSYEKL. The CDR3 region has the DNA TGCGCCAGCAGCCAAGATCGGACGAACACCGGGGAGCTGTTTTTT. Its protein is CASSQDRTNTGELFF.

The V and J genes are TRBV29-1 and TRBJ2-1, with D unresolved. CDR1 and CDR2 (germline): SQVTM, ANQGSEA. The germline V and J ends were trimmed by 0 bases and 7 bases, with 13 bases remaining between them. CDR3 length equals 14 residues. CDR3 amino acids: CSVEDSRSTNEQFF. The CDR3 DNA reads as TGCAGCGTTGAAGACAGCCGCTCGACGAATGAGCAGTTCTTC.

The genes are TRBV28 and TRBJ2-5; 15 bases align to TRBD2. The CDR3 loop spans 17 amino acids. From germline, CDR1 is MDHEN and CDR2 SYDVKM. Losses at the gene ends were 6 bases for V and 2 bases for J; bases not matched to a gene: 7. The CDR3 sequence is CASSPWTSGREQETQYF. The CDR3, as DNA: TGTGCCAGCAGCCCCTGGACTAGCGGGAGGGAACAAGAGACCCAGTACTTC.

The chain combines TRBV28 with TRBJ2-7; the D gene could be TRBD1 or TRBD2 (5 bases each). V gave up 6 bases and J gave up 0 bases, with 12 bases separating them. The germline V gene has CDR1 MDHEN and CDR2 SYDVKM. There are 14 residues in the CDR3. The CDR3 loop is CASRGTLNSYEQYF. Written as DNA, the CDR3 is TGTGCCAGCAGGGGGACCCTAAACTCCTACGAGCAGTACTTC. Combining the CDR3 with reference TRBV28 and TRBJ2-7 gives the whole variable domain DVKVTQSSRYLVKRTGEKVFLECVQDMDHENMFWYRQDPGLGLRLIYFSYDVKMKEKGDIPEGYSVSREKKERFSLILESASTNQTSMYLCASRGTLNSYEQYFGPGTRLTVT.

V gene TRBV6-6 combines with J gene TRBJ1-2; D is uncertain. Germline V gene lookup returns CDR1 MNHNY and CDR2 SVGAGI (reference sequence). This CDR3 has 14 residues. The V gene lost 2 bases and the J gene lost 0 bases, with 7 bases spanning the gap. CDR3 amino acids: CASSYSESNYGYTF. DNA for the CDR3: TGTGCCAGCAGTTACAGTGAATCTAACTATGGCTACACCTTC.

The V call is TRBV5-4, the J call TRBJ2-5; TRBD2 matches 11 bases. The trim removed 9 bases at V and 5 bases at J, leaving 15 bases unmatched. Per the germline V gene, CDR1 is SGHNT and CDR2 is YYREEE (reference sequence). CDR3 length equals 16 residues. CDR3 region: CATQRIAGGPEETQYF. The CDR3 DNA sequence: TGTGCCACCCAGAGGATAGCGGGAGGGCCGGAGGAGACCCAGTACTTC.

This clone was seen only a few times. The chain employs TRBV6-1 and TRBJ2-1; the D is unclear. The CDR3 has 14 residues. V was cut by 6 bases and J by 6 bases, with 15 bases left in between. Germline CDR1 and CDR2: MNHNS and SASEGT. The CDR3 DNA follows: TGTGCCAGCAGCCCTGATAGGCGTAGCAATGAGCAGTTCTTC. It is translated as CASSPDRRSNEQFF.

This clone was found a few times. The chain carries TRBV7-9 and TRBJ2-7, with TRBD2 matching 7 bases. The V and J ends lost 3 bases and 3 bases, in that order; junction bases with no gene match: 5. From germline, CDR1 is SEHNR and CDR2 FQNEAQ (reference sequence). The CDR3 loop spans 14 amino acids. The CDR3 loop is CASSFTGGSYEQYF. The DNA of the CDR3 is TGTGCCAGCAGCTTCACGGGCGGGAGCTACGAGCAGTACTTC. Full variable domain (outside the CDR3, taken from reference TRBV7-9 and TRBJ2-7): DTGVSQNPRHKITKRGQNVTFRCDPISEHNRLYWYRQTLGQGPEFLTYFQNEAQLEKSRLLSDRFSAERPKGSFSTLEIQRTEQGDSAMYLCASSFTGGSYEQYFGPGTRLTVT.

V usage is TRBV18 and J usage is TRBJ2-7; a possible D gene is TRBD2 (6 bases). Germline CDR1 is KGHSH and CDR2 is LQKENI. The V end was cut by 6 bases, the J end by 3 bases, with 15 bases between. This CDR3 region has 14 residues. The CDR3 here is CASSFGLSNYEQYF. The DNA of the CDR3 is TGTGCCAGCTCCTTCGGACTAAGTAACTACGAGCAGTACTTC.

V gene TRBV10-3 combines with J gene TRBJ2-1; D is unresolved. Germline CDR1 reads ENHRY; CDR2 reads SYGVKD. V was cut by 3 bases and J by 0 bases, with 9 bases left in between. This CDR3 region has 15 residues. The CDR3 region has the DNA TGTGCCATCAGTGAAGCGTGGAGCTCCTACAATGAGCAGTTCTTC. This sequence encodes CAISEAWSSYNEQFF.

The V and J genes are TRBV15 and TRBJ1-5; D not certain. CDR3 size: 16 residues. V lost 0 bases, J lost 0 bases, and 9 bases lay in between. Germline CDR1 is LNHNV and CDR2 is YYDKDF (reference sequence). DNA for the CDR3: TGTGCCACCAGCAGAGATGTCGGACCTAGCAATCAGCCCCAGCATTTT. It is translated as CATSRDVGPSNQPQHF.

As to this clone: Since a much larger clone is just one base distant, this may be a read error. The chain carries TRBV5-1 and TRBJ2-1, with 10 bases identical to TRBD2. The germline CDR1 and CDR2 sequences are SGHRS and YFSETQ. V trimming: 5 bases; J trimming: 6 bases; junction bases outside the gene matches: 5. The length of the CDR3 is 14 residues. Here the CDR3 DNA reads TGCGCCAGCAGTCCCGGGACTAGCGTCAATGAGCAGTTCTTC. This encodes CASSPGTSVNEQFF.

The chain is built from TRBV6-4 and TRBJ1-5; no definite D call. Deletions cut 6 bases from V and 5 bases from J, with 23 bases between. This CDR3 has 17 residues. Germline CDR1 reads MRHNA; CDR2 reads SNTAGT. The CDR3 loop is CASRGIGLRVPDQPQHF. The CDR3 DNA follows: TGTGCCAGCAGGGGGATAGGGCTTCGGGTTCCGGATCAGCCCCAGCATTTT.

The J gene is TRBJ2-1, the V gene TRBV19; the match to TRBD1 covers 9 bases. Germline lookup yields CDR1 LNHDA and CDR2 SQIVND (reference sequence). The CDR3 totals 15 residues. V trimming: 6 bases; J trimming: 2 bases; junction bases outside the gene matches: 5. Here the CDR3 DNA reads TGTGCCAGTAGATATACAGGGGGCGCCTACAATGAGCAGTTCTTC. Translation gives CASRYTGGAYNEQFF.

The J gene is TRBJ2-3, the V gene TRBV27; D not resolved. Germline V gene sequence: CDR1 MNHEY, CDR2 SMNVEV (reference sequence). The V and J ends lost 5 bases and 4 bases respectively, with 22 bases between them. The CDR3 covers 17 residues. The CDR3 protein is CASSPPLKGKTPDTQYF. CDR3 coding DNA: TGTGCCAGCAGTCCCCCCCTGAAGGGTAAAACACCAGATACGCAGTATTTT.